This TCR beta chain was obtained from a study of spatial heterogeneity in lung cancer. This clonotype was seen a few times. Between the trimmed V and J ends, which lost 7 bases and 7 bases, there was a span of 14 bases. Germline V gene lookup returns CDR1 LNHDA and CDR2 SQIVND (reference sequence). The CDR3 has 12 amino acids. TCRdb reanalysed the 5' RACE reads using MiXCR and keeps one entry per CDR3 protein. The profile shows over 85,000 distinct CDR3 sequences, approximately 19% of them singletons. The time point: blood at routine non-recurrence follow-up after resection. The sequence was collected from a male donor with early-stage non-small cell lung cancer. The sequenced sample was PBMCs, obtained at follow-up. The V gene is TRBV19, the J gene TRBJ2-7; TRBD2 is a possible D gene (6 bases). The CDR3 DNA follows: TGTGCCAGTAAGGGGAGGATTGGGGAGCAGTACTTC. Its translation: CASKGRIGEQYF.